The source of this T cell receptor (beta chain) is a study of T cells in Graves' hyperthyroidism and ophthalmopathy. General study findings and limits: Among clonotypes expanded in thyroid above 0.001, most were also found in blood.

TCR beta CDR3 regions were amplified from RNA. With the HTBI primer set, the TCR CDR3 went through a first round of RT-PCR. A single record per CDR3 protein comes from TCRdb applying MiXCR to the multiplex PCR reads. The table lists around 97,000 distinct CDR3 sequences, roughly 44% of them singletons. Criteria for exclusion of patients were uncontrolled infection, other autoimmune disease, pregnancy or lactation. This clonotype occurred once. Its matching antigen is unknown. The specimen was blood. This TCR derives from a middle-aged man with Graves' hyperthyroidism.

The chain's CDR3 is CATSDPGTSAYNEQFF. In DNA, the CDR3 is TGTGCCACCAGTGACCCAGGGACTAGCGCCTACAATGAGCAGTTCTTC. The chain links TRBV24-1 to TRBJ2-1; 10 nucleotides line up with TRBD2. Germline-derived CDR1 and CDR2 are KGHDR and SFDVKD. The trim removed 4 bases at V and 2 bases at J, leaving 4 bases unmatched. The CDR3 runs 16 residues.